The sequence of this TCR beta chain was determined in a study of tumor-infiltrating lymphocytes in primary liver carcinoma. In the study overall: The patients, men and women alike, were aged 30 to 69 years. Stage T1-T3 N0M0 tumors spanned 4.2 to 10 cm.

Turning to this clonotype: What it binds is unknown. Relative to the germline gene, one junction end is altered; a read error may explain this.

Findings and limits, study-wide: Pairs comparing tumor with adjacent tissue or blood overlapped less than pairs drawn from tumor regions.

Making TCR beta cDNA involved roughly 0.55 ug total RNA and a constant-region primer. Construction of TCR beta libraries relied on three successive nested multiplex PCR rounds employing slightly modified ARM-PCR. Investigators reported that the first two PCR rounds, at roughly 11 cycles each, used TRBV1-TRBV30 forward primers with a C-beta reverse primer. TCRdb analysed the multiplex PCR reads with MiXCR anew, one entry per CDR3 protein. Among just over 300,000 distinct CDR3 sequences, roughly three fifths were seen once, and the ten largest hold over 15%. Germline DNA was extracted alongside blood RNA, which was obtained from unsorted whole blood. The study enrolled treatment-naive patients with chronic HBV infection. The germline V gene has CDR1 SGHDT and CDR2 YYEEEE. The CDR3 length is 16 residues.

Sequencing was done on a sample of peripheral blood. The J gene is TRBJ2-1, the V gene TRBV5-6; 8 nucleotides line up with TRBD1. The TCR sequence derives from a woman aged 25 to 39 with primary liver carcinoma and hepatitis B virus infection. The CDR3 is CASSSIQGASYSEQFF. The CDR3 nucleotides are TGTGCCAGCAGCTCCATCCAGGGGGCTTCCTACAGTGAGCAGTTCTTC.